The T cell receptor (beta chain) described here comes from a study of OX40 agonist ivuxolimab in advanced cancers. Study-wide background: Ivuxolimab, an antibody acting as an agonist of OX40 (CD134), was used to treat patients. Study findings and constraints: Among the nonresponders, some also had low normalized T-cell clonal expansion.

As to this clone: The antigen is undetermined.

Sequenced by immunoSEQ multiplex PCR; TCRdb stores in-frame clones only, minus some. This table holds fewer than 120,000 clones, roughly nine tenths found once. Patients who had autoimmune disease history or got systemic immunosuppression were left out. Trimming removed 0 bases from V and 6 bases from J, with 12 bases in between. Germline assignment: CDR1 SGHRS and CDR2 YFSETQ. The CDR3 has 14 amino acids. The origin of this receptor is an adult with an advanced solid tumor such as melanoma, head and neck, liver or kidney cancer. The sample here was CD4+ or CD8+ T cells sorted from blood, taken in a trial of the OX40 agonist ivuxolimab. This sequence joins TRBV5-1 and TRBJ1-1; D is unclear. This chain's CDR3 is CASSLEPPLAEAFF. CDR3 in DNA: TGCGCCAGCAGCTTGGAGCCTCCTCTGGCTGAAGCTTTCTTT.